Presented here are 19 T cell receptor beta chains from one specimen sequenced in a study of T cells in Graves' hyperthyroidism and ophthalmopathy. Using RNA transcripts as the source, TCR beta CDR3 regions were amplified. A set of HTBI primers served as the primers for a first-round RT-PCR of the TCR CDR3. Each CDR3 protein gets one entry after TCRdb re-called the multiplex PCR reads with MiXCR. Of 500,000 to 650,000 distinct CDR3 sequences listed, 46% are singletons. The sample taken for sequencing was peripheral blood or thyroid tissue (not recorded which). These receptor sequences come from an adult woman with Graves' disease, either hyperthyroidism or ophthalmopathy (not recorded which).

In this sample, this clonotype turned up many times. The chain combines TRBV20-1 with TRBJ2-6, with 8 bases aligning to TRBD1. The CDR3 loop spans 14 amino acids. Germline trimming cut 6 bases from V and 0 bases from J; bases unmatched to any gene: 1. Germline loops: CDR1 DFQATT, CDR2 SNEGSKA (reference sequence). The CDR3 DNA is TGCAGTGCGGGACAGGACTCTGGGGCCAACGTCCTGACTTTC. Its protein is CSAGQDSGANVLTF.

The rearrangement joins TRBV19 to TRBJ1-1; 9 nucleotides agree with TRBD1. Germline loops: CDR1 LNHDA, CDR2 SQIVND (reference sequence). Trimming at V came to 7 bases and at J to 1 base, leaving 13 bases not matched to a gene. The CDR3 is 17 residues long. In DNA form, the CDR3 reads TGTGCCAGTAAATCCCGCGGACAGGGGCGGAAGAACACTGAAGCTTTCTTT. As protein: CASKSRGQGRKNTEAFF.

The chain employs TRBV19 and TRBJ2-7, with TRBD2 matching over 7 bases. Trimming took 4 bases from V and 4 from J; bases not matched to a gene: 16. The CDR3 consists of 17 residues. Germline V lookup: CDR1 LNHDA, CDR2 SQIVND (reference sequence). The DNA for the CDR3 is TGTGCCAGTAGTACGGTTTTAGTGGGAGGGCCGTCATACGAGCAGTACTTC. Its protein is CASSTVLVGGPSYEQYF.

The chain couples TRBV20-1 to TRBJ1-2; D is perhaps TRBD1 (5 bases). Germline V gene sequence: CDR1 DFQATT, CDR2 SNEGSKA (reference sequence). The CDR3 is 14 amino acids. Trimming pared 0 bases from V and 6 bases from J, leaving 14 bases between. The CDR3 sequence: CSARDNYGDDGYTF. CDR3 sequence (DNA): TGCAGTGCTAGAGATAATTACGGGGACGATGGCTACACCTTC.

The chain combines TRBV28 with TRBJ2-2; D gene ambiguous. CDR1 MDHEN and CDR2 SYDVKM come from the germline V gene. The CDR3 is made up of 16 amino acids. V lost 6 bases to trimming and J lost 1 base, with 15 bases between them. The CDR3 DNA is TGTGCCAGCAGACGTCCCTATCACAGGAACACCGGGGAGCTGTTTTTT. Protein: CASRRPYHRNTGELFF.

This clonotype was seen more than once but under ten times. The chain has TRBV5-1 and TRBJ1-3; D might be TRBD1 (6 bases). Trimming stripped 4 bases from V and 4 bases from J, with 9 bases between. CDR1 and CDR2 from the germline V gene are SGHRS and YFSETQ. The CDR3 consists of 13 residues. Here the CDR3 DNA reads TGCGCCAGCAGCATTCAGGGGGGAAACACCATATATTTT. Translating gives CASSIQGGNTIYF. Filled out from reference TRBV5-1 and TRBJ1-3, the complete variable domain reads KAGVTQTPRYLIKTRGQQVTLSCSPISGHRSVSWYQQTPGQGLQFLFEYFSETQRNKGNFPGRFSGRQFSNSRSEMNVSTLELGDSALYLCASSIQGGNTIYFGEGSWLTVV.

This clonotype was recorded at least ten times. CDR3 DNA: TGTGCCATCAGACCGGGGTTGGGCACAGATACGCAGTATTTT. Encoded protein: CAIRPGLGTDTQYF. This chain joins TRBV10-3 and TRBJ2-3; a possible D gene is TRBD2 (5 bases). Germline loops: CDR1 ENHRY, CDR2 SYGVKD. This CDR3 is 14 amino acids long. Trimming took off 6 bases at V and 1 base at J, with 11 bases between the two ends.

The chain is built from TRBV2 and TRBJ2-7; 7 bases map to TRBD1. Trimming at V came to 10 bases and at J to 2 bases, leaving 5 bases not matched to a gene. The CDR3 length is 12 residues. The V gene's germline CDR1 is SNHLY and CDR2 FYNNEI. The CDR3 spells CAIATGAYEQYF. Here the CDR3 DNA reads TGTGCCATCGCAACAGGGGCCTACGAGCAGTACTTC.

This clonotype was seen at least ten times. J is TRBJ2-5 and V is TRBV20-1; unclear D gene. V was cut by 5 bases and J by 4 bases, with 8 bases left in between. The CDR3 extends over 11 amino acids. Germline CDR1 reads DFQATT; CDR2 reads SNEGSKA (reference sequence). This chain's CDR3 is CSAVIGETQYF. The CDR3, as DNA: TGCAGTGCTGTGATTGGAGAGACCCAGTACTTC.

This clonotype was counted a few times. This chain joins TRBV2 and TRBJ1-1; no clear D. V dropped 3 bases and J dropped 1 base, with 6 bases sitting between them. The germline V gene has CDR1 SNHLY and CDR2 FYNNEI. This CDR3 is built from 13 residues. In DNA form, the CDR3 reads TGTGCCAGCAGTGATTGGTCGAACACTGAAGCTTTCTTT. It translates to CASSDWSNTEAFF.

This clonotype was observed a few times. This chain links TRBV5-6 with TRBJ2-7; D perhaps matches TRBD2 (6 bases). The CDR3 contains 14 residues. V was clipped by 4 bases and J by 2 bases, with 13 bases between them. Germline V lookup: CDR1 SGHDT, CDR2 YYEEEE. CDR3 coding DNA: TGTGCCAGCAGCCCGGGGCCGGGGGCCTACGAGCAGTACTTC. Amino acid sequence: CASSPGPGAYEQYF.

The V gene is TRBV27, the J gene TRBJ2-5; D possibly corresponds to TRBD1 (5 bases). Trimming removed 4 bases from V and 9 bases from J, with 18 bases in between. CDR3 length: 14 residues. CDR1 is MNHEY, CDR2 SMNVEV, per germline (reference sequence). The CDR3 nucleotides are TGTGCCAGCAGTTCGGGCAGGGCCAATCAGCCCCAGTACTTC. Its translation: CASSSGRANQPQYF.

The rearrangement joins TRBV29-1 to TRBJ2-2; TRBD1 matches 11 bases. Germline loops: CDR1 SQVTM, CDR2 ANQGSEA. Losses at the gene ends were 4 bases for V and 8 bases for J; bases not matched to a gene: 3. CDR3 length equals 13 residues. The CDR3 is CSVVGTGGGELFF. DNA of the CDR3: TGCAGCGTTGTTGGGACAGGGGGGGGGGAGCTGTTTTTT.

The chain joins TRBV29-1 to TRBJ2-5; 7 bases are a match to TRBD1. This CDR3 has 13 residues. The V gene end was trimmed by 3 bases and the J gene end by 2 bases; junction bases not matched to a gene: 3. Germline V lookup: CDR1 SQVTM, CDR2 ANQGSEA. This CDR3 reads CSVEPGGQETQYF. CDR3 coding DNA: TGCAGCGTTGAGCCAGGGGGTCAAGAGACCCAGTACTTC.

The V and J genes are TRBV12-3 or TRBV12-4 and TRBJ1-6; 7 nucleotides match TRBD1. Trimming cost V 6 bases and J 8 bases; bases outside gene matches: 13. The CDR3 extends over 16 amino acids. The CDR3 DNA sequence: TGTGCCAGCAGCACCCGACAGGGTGCCGGGGATTCACCCCTCCACTTT. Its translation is CASSTRQGAGDSPLHF.

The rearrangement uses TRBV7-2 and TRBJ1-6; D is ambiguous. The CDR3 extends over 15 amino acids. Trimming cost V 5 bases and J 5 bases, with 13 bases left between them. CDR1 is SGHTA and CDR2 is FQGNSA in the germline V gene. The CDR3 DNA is TGTGCCAGCAGCCTTTCGGGGTCGGATAATTCACCCCTCCACTTT. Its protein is CASSLSGSDNSPLHF. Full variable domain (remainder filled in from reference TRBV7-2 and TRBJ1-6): GAGVSQSPSNKVTEKGKDVELRCDPISGHTALYWYRQSLGQGLEFLIYFQGNSAPDKSGLPSDRFSAERTGGSVSTLTIQRTQQEDSAVYLCASSLSGSDNSPLHFGNGTRLTVT.

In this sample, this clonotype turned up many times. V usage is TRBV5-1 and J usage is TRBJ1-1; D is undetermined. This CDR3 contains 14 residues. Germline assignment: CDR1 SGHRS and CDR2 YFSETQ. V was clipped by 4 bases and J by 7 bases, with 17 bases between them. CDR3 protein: CASSPAAKLSEAFF. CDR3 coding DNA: TGCGCCAGCAGCCCGGCAGCAAAACTGAGTGAAGCTTTCTTT.

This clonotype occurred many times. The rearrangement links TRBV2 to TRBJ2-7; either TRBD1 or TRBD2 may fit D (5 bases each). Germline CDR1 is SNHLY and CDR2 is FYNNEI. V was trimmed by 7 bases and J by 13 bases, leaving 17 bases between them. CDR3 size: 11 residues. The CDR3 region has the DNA TGTGCCAGCACCGGCCGGGACGCGGTCTACTTC. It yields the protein CASTGRDAVYF.

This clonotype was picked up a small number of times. CDR3 nucleotide sequence: TGTGCCACCAGCAGAGATCGGAATAGCCCATCCTCTGGGGCCAACGTCCTGACTTTC. This encodes CATSRDRNSPSSGANVLTF. The chain carries TRBV15 and TRBJ2-6, with D hard to call. The CDR3 runs 19 residues. V was clipped by 0 bases and J by 0 bases, with 15 bases between them. The V gene's germline CDR1 is LNHNV and CDR2 YYDKDF (reference sequence).